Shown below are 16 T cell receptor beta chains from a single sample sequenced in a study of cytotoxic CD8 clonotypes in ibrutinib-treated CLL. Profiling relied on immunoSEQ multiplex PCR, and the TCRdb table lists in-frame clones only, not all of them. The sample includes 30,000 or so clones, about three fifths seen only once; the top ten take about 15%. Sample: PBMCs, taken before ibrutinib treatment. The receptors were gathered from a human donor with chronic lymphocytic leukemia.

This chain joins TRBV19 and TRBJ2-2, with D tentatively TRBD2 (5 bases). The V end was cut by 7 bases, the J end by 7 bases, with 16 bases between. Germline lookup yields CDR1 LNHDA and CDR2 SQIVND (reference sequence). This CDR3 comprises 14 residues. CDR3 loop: CASKRKRDGGELFF. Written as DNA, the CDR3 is TGTGCCAGTAAGAGAAAACGGGATGGCGGGGAGCTGTTTTTT.

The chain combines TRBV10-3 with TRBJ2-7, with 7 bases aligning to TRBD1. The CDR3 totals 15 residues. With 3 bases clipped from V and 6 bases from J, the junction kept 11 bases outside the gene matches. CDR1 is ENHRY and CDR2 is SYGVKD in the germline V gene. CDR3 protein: CAISEETGTISEQYF. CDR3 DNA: TGTGCCATCAGTGAAGAGACAGGGACAATCTCCGAGCAGTACTTC.

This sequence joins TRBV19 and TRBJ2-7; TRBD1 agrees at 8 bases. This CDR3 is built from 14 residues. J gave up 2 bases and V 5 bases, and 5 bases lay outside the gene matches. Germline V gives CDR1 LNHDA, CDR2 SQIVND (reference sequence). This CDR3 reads CASSWRQGTYEQYF. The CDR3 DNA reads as TGTGCCAGTAGTTGGAGACAGGGGACCTACGAGCAGTACTTC.

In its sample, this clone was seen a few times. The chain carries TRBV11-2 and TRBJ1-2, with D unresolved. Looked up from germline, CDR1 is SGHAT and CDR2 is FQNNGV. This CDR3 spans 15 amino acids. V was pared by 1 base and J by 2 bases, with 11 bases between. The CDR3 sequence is CASSLVPNWNYGYTF. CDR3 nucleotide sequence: TGTGCCAGCAGCTTAGTACCTAACTGGAACTATGGCTACACCTTC.

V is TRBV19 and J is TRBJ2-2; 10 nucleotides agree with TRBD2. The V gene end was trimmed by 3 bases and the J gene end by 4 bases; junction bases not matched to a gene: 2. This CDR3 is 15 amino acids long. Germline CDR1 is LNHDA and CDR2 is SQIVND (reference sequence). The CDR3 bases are TGTGCCAGTAGTATTAGCGGGGGGTTCACCGGGGAGCTGTTTTTT. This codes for CASSISGGFTGELFF. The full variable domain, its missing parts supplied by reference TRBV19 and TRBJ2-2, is DGGITQSPKYLFRKEGQNVTLSCEQNLNHDAMYWYRQDPGQGLRLIYYSQIVNDFQKGDIAEGYSVSREKKESFPLTVTSAQKNPTAFYLCASSISGGFTGELFFGEGSRLTVL.

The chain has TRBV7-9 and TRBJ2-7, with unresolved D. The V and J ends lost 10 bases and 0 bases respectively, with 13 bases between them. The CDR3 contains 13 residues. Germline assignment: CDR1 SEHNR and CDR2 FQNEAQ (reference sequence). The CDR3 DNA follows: TGTGCCACCGGCCCGCTAGTCTCCTACGAGCAGTACTTC. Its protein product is CATGPLVSYEQYF.

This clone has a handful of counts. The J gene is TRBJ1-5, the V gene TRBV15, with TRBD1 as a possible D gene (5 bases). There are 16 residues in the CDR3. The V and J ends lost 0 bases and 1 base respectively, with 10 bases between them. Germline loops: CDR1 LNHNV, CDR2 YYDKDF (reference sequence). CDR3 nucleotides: TGTGCCACCAGCAGAGAGGGGCCAGGGAGCAATCAGCCCCAGCATTTT. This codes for CATSREGPGSNQPQHF.

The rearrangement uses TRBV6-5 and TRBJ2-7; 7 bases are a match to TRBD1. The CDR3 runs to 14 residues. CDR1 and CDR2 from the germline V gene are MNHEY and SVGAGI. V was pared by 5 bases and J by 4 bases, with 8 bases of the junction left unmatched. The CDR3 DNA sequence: TGTGCCAGCAGTCGGGACAGAAGATTATACGAGCAGTACTTC. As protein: CASSRDRRLYEQYF.

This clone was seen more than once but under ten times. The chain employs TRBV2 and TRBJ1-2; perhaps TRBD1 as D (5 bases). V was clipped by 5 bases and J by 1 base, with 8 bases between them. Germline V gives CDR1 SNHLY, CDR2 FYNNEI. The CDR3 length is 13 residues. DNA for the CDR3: TGTGCCAGCAGTCAGGACATTAACTATGGCTACACCTTC. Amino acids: CASSQDINYGYTF.

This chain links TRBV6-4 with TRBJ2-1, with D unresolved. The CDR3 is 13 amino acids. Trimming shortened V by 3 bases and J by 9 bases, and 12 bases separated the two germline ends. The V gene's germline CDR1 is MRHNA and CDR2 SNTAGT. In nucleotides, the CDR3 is TGTGCCAGCAGTGAATATCGGGCTGGTGAGCAGTTCTTC. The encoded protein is CASSEYRAGEQFF.

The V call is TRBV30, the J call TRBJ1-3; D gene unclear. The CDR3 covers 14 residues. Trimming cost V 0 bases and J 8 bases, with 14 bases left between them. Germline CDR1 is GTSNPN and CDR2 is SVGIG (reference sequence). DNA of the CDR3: TGTGCCTGGAGTGTAATGGGCATCGGCGACACCATATATTTT. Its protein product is CAWSVMGIGDTIYF.

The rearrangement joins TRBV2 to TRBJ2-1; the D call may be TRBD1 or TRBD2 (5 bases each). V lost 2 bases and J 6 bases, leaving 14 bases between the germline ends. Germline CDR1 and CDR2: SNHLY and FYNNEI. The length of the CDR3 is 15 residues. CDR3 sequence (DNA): TGTGCCAGCAGTGAATGGGCAGGGAGTCTCAATGAGCAGTTCTTC. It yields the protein CASSEWAGSLNEQFF.

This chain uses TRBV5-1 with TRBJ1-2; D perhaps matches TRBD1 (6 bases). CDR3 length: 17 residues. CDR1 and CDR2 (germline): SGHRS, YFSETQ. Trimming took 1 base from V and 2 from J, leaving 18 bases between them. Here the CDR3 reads CASSLSGGLGVNYGYTF. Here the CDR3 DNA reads TGCGCCAGCAGCTTGTCCGGGGGCTTAGGGGTAAACTATGGCTACACCTTC.

DNA for the CDR3: TGTGCCAGCGGGGTGGGTTTTAGAGACACTGAAGCTTTCTTT. Protein: CASGVGFRDTEAFF. The J gene is TRBJ1-1, the V gene TRBV6-5; the D is unclear. Trimming pared 8 bases from V and 3 bases from J, leaving 16 bases between. Germline CDR1 and CDR2: MNHEY and SVGAGI. This CDR3 has 14 amino acids.

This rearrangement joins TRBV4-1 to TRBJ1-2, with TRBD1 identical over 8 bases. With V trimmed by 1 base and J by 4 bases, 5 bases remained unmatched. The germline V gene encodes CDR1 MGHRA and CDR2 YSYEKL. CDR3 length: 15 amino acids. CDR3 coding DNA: TGCGCCAGCAGCCAAGTGACAGGGGCAGTCTATGGCTACACCTTC. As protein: CASSQVTGAVYGYTF.

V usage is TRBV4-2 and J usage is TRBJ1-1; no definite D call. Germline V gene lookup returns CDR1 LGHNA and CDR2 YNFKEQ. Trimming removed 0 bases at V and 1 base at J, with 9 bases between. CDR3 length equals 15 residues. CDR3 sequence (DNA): TGTGCCAGCAGCCAAGATGGGCAGCAGAACACTGAAGCTTTCTTT. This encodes CASSQDGQQNTEAFF.